Presented here are 13 T cell receptor beta chains from one specimen sequenced in a study of shared clonotypes between healthy human individuals. Clones were sequenced by immunoSEQ multiplex PCR, and TCRdb holds only the in-frame ones, with some missing. The table includes about 1.5 million clones, around 95% detected once. Sequencing input: naive CD4+ T cells sorted from blood. The subset: CD45RA+ positively selected. Receptor source: a man aged 30-40 years in good health.

The chain links TRBV9 to TRBJ2-2; D is ambiguous. The germline V gene encodes CDR1 SGDLS and CDR2 YYNGEE. The V end was cut by 2 bases, the J end by 6 bases, with 5 bases between. The CDR3 is 12 amino acids. The CDR3 nucleotides read TGTGCCAGCAGCGTCTTTTCCGGGGAGCTGTTTTTT. Protein sequence: CASSVFSGELFF.

The chain links TRBV10-3 to TRBJ2-2, with 7 bases identical to TRBD2. CDR3 size: 16 residues. Germline V gene lookup returns CDR1 ENHRY and CDR2 SYGVKD. With 4 bases clipped from V and 5 bases from J, the junction kept 10 bases outside the gene matches. CDR3 amino acids: CAISATSGGTTGELFF. CDR3 in DNA: TGTGCCATCAGTGCCACGTCGGGAGGCACAACCGGGGAGCTGTTTTTT.

V is TRBV10-3 and J is TRBJ2-7; 11 bases line up with TRBD2. Per the germline V gene, CDR1 is ENHRY and CDR2 is SYGVKD. With 2 bases clipped from V and 0 bases from J, the junction kept 9 bases outside the gene matches. The CDR3 is 18 amino acids. Here the CDR3 DNA reads TGTGCCATCAGTGAGGGACTAGCGGGCCGCCCTAGCTCCTACGAGCAGTACTTC. As protein: CAISEGLAGRPSSYEQYF.

This chain joins TRBV21-1 and TRBJ2-1; the table's D call TRBD1 went unverified against the DNA. TRBV21-1 is assigned pseudogene status. This CDR3 region has 13 residues. CDR3 protein: CASSISRGDEQFF. CDR3 DNA sequence: TGTGCCAGCAGCATCTCCAGGGGAGATGAGCAGTTCTTC.

V gene TRBV15 combines with J gene TRBJ2-7, with a tentative D call TRBD1 (7 bases). Germline V lookup: CDR1 LNHNV, CDR2 YYDKDF (reference sequence). V lost 6 bases, J lost 5 bases, and 23 bases lay in between. The CDR3 is 16 residues long. The CDR3 protein is CATRLEGDRRRDEQYF. The CDR3 DNA follows: TGTGCCACCAGGTTGGAGGGGGACAGAAGACGGGACGAGCAGTACTTC.

The V gene is TRBV6-7, the J gene TRBJ2-5; D may match TRBD1 or TRBD2 (6 bases each). TRBV6-7 is known as an ORF, though its function is uncertain. The CDR3 totals 20 residues. V dropped 1 base and J dropped 2 bases, with 26 bases sitting between them. CDR3 bases: TGTGCCAGCAGTTACTTACAAGATCCTCAAAGGGGGGACTTACAAGAGACCCAGTACTTC. It encodes CASSYLQDPQRGDLQETQYF.

This clone was seen more than once but under ten times. The chain recombines TRBV6-5 with TRBJ1-2; D is unclear. The CDR3 covers 14 residues. The V end lost 0 bases, the J end lost 6 bases, and 11 bases lay between the germline ends. Germline values: CDR1 MNHEY, CDR2 SVGAGI. CDR3: CASSYSKAGDGYTF. The DNA for the CDR3 is TGTGCCAGCAGTTACTCGAAGGCAGGAGATGGCTACACCTTC.

This clone has only one observation. The rearrangement joins TRBV6-1 to TRBJ1-5; D call uncertain. CDR1 is MNHNS and CDR2 is SASEGT in the germline V gene. V lost 2 bases, J lost 14 bases, and 16 bases lay in between. There are 13 residues in the CDR3. The CDR3 loop is CASSEYREVIKHF. CDR3 in DNA: TGTGCCAGCAGTGAATACCGGGAGGTGATAAAGCATTTT.

J is TRBJ2-7 and V is TRBV5-4; 9 bases map to TRBD1. CDR1 is SGHNT and CDR2 is YYREEE in the germline V gene (reference sequence). This CDR3 is built from 18 residues. V lost 2 bases and J lost 1; bases outside the gene matches: 13. The CDR3 spells CASSLTTGGYIGSYEQYF. DNA of the CDR3: TGTGCCAGCAGCTTAACGACAGGGGGGTATATCGGGTCCTACGAGCAGTACTTC.

The CDR3 nucleotides are TGTGCCAGCAGCCCCCAAGCGGGGAATCCTACTAACACCGGGGAGCTGTTTTTT. Residues: CASSPQAGNPTNTGELFF. The J gene is TRBJ2-2, the V gene TRBV28; TRBD2 matches at 7 bases. Germline loops: CDR1 MDHEN, CDR2 SYDVKM. CDR3 size: 18 residues. V shed 6 bases and J 2 bases; nucleotides not matched to a gene: 15.

This chain uses TRBV28 with TRBJ1-5; no definite D call. The CDR3 spans 16 residues. Trimming took 3 bases from V and 0 from J, leaving 12 bases between them. Germline CDR1 is MDHEN and CDR2 is SYDVKM. The CDR3 DNA sequence: TGTGCCAGCAGTTTCGACATATTAACTAGCAATCAGCCCCAGCATTTT. Translating gives CASSFDILTSNQPQHF.

The rearrangement joins TRBV6-5 to TRBJ2-1; D might be TRBD2 (6 bases). Germline CDR1 and CDR2: MNHEY and SVGAGI. CDR3 length: 15 residues. The V end lost 6 bases, the J end lost 1 base, and 13 bases lay between the germline ends. CDR3: CASSSVAESYNEQFF. For the CDR3, the DNA is TGTGCCAGCAGCTCAGTAGCGGAGTCCTACAATGAGCAGTTCTTC.

The chain is built from TRBV15 and TRBJ1-2; D unclear. Trimming cost V 1 base and J 4 bases, with 13 bases left between them. CDR3 length equals 15 residues. The germline V gene has CDR1 LNHNV and CDR2 YYDKDF (reference sequence). This CDR3 reads CATSRAAIALYGYTF. The CDR3, as DNA: TGTGCCACCAGCAGAGCCGCGATAGCTCTCTATGGCTACACCTTC.